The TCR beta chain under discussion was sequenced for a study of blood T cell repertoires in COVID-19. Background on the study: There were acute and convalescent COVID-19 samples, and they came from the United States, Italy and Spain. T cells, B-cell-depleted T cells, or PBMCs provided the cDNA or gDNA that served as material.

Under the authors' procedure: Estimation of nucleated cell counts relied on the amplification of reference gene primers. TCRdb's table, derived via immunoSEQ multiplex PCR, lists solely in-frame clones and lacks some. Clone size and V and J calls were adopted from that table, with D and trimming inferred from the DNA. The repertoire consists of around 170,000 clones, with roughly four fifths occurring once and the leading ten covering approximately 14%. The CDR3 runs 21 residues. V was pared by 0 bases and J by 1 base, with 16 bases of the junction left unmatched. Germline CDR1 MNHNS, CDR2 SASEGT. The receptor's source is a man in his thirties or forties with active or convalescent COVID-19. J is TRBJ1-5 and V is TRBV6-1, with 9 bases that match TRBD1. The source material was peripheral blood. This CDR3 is CASSEASVRTGEGSSNQPQHF. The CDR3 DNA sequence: TGTGCCAGCAGTGAAGCGTCCGTCCGGACAGGGGAGGGGTCAAGCAATCAGCCCCAGCATTTT.